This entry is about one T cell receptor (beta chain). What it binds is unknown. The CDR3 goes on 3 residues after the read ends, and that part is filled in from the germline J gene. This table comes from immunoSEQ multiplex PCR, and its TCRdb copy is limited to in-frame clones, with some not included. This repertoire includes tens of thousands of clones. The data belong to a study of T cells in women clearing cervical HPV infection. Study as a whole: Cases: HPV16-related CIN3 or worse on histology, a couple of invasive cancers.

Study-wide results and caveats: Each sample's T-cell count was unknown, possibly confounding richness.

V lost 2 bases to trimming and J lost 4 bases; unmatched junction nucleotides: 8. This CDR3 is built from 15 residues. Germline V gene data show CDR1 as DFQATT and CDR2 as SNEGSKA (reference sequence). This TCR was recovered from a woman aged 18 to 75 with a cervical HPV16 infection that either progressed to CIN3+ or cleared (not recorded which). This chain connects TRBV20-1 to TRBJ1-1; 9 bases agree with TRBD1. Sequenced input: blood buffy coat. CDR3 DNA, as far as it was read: TGCAGTGCTAGATTAGCCGGGACAGGGTCCACTGAA. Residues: CSARLAGTGSTE. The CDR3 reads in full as CSARLAGTGSTEAFF.